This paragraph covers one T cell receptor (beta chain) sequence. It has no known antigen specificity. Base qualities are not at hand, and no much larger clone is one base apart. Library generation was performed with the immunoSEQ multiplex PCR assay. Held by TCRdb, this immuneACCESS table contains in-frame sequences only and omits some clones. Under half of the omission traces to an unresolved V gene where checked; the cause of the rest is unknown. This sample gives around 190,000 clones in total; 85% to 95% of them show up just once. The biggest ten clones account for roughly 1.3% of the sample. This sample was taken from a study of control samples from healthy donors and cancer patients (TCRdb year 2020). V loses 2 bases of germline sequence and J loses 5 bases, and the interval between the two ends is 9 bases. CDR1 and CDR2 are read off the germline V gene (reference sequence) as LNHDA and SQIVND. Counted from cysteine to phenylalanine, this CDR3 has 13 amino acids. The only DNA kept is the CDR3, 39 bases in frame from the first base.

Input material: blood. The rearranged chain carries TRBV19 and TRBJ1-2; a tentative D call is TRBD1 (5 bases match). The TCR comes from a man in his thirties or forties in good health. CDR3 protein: CASSINWGYGYTF. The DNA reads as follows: TGTGCCAGTAGTATAAATTGGGGGTATGGCTACACCTTC.